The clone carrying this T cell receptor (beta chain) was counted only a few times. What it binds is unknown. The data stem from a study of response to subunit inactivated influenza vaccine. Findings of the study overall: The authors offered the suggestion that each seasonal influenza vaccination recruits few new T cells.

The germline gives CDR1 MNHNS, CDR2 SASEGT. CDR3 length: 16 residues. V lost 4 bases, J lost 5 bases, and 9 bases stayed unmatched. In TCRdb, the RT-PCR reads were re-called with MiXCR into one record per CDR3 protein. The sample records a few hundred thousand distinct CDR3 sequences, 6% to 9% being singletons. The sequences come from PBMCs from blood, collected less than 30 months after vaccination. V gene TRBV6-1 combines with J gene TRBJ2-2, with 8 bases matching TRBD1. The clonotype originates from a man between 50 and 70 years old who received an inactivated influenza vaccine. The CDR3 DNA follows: TGTGCCAGCAGTGGCCCCCGGACAGGGAGGACCGGGGAGCTGTTTTTT. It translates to CASSGPRTGRTGELFF.